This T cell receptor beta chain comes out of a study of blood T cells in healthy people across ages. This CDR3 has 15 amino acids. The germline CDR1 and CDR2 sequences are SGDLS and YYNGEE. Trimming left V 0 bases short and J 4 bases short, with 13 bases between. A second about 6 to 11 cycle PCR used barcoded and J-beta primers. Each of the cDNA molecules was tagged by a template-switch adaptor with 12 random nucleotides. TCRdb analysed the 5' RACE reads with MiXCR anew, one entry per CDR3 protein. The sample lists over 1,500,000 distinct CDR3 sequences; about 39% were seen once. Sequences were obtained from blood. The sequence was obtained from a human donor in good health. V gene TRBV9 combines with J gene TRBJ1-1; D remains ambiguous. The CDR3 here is CASSVVGKESTEAFF. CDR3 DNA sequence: TGTGCCAGCAGCGTAGTAGGGAAGGAGAGCACTGAAGCTTTCTTT.